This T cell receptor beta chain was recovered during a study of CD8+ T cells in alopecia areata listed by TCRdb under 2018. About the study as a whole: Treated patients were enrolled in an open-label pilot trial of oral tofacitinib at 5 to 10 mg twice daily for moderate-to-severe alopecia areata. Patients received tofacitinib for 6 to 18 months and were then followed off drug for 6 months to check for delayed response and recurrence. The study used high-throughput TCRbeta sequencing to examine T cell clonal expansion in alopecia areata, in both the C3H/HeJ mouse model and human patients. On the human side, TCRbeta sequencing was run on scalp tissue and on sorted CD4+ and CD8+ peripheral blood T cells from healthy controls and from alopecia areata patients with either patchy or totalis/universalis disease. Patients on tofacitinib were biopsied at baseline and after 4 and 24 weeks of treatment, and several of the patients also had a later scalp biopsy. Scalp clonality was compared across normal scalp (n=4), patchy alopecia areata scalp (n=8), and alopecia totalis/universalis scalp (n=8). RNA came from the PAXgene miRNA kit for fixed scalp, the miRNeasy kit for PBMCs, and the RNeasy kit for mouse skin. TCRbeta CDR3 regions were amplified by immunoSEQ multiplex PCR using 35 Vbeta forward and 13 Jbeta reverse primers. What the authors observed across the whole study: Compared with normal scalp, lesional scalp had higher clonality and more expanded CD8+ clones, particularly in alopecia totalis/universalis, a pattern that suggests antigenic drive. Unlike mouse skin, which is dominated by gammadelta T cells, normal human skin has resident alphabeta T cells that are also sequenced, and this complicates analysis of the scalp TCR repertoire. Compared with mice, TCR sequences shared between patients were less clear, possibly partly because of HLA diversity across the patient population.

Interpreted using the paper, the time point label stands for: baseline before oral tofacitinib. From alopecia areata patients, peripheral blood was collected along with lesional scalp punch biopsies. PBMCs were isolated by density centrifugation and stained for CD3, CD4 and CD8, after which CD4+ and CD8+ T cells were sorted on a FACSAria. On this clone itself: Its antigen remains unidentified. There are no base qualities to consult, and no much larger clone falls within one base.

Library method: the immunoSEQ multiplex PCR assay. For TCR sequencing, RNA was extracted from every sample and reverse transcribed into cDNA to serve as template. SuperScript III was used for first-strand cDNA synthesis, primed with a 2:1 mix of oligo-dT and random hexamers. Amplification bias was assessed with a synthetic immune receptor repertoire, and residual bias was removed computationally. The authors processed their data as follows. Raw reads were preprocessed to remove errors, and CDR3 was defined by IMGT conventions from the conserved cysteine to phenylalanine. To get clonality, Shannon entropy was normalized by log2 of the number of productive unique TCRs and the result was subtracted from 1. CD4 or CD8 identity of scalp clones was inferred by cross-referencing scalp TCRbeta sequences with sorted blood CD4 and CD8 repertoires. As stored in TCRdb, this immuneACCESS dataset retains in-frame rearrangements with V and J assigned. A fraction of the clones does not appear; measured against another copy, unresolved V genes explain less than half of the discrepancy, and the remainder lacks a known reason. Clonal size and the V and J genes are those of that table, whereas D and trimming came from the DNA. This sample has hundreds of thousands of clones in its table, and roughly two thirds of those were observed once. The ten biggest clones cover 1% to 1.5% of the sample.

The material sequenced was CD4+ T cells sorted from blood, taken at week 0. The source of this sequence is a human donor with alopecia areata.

The nucleotide sequence is TGTGCCTGGAGTCTAAGACAGGGGAGCTACACCTTC. Its product reads: CAWSLRQGSYTF. The V gene is TRBV30 and the J gene is TRBJ1-2, and TRBD1 matches 8 of the central bases. The CDR3 contains 12 residues, cysteine and phenylalanine counted. Only CDR3 DNA is held: 36 bases, read in frame from base 1. Trimming leaves V shorter by 2 bases and J shorter by 9 bases, with the junction holding 5 bases beyond the gene matches. CDR1 GTSNPN and CDR2 SVGIG were looked up in the germline V gene (reference sequence).